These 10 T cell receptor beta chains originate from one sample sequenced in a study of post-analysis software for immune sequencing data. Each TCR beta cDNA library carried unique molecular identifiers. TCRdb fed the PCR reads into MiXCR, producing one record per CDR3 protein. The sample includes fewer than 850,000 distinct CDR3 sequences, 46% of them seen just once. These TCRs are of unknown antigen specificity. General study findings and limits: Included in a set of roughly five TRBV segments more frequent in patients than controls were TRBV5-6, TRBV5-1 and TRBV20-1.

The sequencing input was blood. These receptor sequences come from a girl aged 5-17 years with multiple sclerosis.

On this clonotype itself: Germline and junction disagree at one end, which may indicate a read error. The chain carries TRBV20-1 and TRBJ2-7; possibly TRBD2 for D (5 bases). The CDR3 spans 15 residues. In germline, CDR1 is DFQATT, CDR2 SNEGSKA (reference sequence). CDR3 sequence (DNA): TGCAGCGCTAGAGTATACGAGCGGCCGTCCAGCGAGCAGTACTTC. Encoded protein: CSARVYERPSSEQYF.

CDR3 DNA: TGTGCCAGCAGCGCAATAGCGGGTGGGGGCCTTGAGCAGTTCTTC. This translates into CASSAIAGGGLEQFF. The V gene is TRBV9, the J gene TRBJ2-1; tentatively, D is TRBD2 (7 bases). The V gene lost 3 bases and the J gene lost 9 bases, with 19 bases spanning the gap. The CDR3 sequence is 15 residues long. Germline CDR1 is SGDLS and CDR2 is YYNGEE.

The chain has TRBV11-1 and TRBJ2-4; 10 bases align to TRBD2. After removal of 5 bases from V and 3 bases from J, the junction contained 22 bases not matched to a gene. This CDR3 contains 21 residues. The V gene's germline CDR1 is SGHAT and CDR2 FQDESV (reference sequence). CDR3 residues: CASSPLWAGLAGDYGKNIQYF. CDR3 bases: TGTGCCAGCAGCCCCCTCTGGGCCGGGCTAGCGGGAGACTACGGCAAAAACATTCAGTACTTC.

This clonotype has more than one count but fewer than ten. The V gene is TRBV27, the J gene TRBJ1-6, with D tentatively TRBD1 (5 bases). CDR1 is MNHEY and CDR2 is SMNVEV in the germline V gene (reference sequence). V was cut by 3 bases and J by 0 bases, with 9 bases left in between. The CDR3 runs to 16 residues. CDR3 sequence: CASSLRGGSYNSPLHF. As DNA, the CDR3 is TGTGCCAGCAGTTTGCGGGGCGGCTCCTATAATTCACCCCTCCACTTT.

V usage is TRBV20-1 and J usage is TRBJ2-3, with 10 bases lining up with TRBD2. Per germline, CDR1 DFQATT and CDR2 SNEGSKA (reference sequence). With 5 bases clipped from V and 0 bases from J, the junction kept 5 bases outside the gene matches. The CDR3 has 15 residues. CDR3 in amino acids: CSAPGLASSTDTQYF. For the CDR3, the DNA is TGCAGTGCTCCGGGACTAGCGTCTAGCACAGATACGCAGTATTTT.

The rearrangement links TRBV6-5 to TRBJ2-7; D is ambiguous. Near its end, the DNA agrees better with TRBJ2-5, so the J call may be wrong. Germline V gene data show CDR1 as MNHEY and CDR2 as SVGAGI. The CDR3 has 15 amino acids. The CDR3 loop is CASSYGWISGETQYF. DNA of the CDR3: TGTGCCAGCAGTTACGGATGGATCTCCGGGGAGACCCAGTACTTC.

The CDR3 region has the DNA TGTGCCATCAGTGAGTCAGGGGAGATCGGACCCGGGGCCAACGTCCTGACTTTC. It is translated as CAISESGEIGPGANVLTF. This chain links TRBV10-3 with TRBJ2-6, with D perhaps TRBD1 or TRBD2 (5 bases each). Germline-derived CDR1 and CDR2 are ENHRY and SYGVKD. Trimming shortened V by 0 bases and J by 4 bases, and 16 bases separated the two germline ends. The CDR3 has 18 residues.

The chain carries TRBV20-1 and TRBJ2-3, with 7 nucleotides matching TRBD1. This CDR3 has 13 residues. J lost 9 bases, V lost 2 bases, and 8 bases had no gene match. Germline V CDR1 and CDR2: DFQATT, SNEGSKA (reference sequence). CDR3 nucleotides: TGCAGTGCTAGAAGGGGGCCCCGGCCAACGCAGTATTTT. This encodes CSARRGPRPTQYF.

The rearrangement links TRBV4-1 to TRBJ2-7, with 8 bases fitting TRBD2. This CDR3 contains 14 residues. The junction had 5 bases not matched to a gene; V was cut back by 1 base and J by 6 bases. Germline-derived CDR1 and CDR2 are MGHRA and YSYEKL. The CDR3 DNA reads TGCGCCAGCAGCCAAGCGGGACTAGTCCTCGAGCAGTACTTC. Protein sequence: CASSQAGLVLEQYF.

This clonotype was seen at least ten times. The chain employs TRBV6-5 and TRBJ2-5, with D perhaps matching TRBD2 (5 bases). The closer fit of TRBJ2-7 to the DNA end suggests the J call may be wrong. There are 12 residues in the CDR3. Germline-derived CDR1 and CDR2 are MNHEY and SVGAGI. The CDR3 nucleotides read TGTGCCAGCAGTTACTCCCGGGGCGAGCAGTACTTC. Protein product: CASSYSRGEQYF.